Listed here are 12 T cell receptor beta chains from one sample, sequenced in a study of blood T cell repertoires in COVID-19 (dated by TCRdb to the early 2020s). The method was the immunoSEQ multiplex PCR assay. The source is immuneACCESS, and TCRdb retained only in-frame sequences with V and J called. Part of the clones is not carried over; for the studies checked, unresolved V genes explain less than half of this, and the remainder is unexplained. This sample is represented by about 80,000 clones; over 75% of them were singletons. The top ten hold more than 10% of the sample. What was sequenced was peripheral blood. Source of these receptors: a man in his sixties or seventies with active or convalescent COVID-19.

This chain uses TRBV2 with TRBJ1-6; no definite D call. In germline, CDR1 is SNHLY, CDR2 FYNNEI. The CDR3 covers 14 residues. Trimming pared 5 bases from V and 4 bases from J, leaving 9 bases between. As DNA, the CDR3 is TGTGCCAGCAGTCCTACGCCATATAATTCACCCCTCCACTTT. This gives the protein CASSPTPYNSPLHF.

The chain uses TRBV7-6 and TRBJ2-2; 11 bases align to TRBD1. Unmatched junction bases numbered 7, after V lost 5 bases and J lost 5 bases. Germline V gene lookup returns CDR1 SGHVS and CDR2 FNYEAQ. This CDR3 is built from 16 residues. The CDR3 reads CASSLGTGGWTGELFF. The CDR3 nucleotides read TGTGCCAGCAGCCTGGGGACAGGGGGATGGACCGGGGAGCTGTTTTTT.

This chain joins TRBV5-4 and TRBJ2-2, with a weak D call TRBD2 (5 bases). This CDR3 has 16 residues. Per germline, CDR1 SGHNT and CDR2 YYREEE (reference sequence). V lost 0 bases to trimming and J lost 5 bases, with 14 bases between them. The CDR3 region is CASSLGSSRGTGELFF. CDR3 in DNA: TGTGCCAGCAGCTTGGGATCTAGCCGAGGTACCGGGGAGCTGTTTTTT.

V gene TRBV14 combines with J gene TRBJ1-1; weak D call: TRBD1 (5 bases). Germline V lookup: CDR1 SGHDN, CDR2 FVKESK. Trimming cost V 4 bases and J 0 bases, with 6 bases left between them. This CDR3 contains 13 residues. In nucleotides, the CDR3 is TGTGCCAGCAGCCGGGGCCTGAACACTGAAGCTTTCTTT. Its translation is CASSRGLNTEAFF.

The chain joins TRBV11-3 to TRBJ2-4; D is perhaps TRBD2 (5 bases). V was shortened by 1 base and J by 3 bases, with 10 bases between the two germline ends. CDR1 and CDR2 from the germline V gene are SGHNT and YENEEA. CDR3 length: 15 amino acids. Here the CDR3 DNA reads TGTGCCAGCAGCTTAGGAGGGCAAGGCAAAAACATTCAGTACTTC. This codes for CASSLGGQGKNIQYF. Full variable domain (rest looked up from reference TRBV11-3 and TRBJ2-4): EAGVVQSPRYKIIEKKQPVAFWCNPISGHNTLYWYLQNLGQGPELLIRYENEEAVDDSQLPKDRFSAERLKGVDSTLKIQPAELGDSAVYLCASSLGGQGKNIQYFGAGTRLSVL.

Comments on this clone: The junction does not match germline at one end; this may be a read error. The chain links TRBV5-1 to TRBJ2-1; 9 bases are a match to TRBD2. CDR3 length: 16 residues. CDR1 is SGHRS, CDR2 YFSETQ, per germline. The CDR3 coding sequence is TGCGCCCGCAGCGGCGGGGGGGCCGGGTTGAGGAATGAGCAGTTCTTC. This codes for CARSGGGAGLRNEQFF.

Comment on this clone: A junction end diverges from the germline sequence, so it may reflect a read error. This chain connects TRBV28 to TRBJ1-5; D call uncertain. The CDR3 has 13 residues. Germline V gene sequence: CDR1 MDHEN, CDR2 SYDVKM. The chain's CDR3 is CASSIWENQPQHF. Written as DNA, the CDR3 is TGTGCCAGCAGTATATGGGAGAATCAGCCCCAGCATTTT.

The V call is TRBV25-1, the J call TRBJ2-5, with 7 bases matching TRBD1. The V gene end was trimmed by 3 bases and the J gene end by 3 bases; junction bases not matched to a gene: 10. The CDR3 loop spans 16 amino acids. Germline values: CDR1 MGHDK, CDR2 SYGVNS. DNA for the CDR3: TGTGCCAGCAGTGACCCCGGGACAGACAAAAAAGAGACCCAGTACTTC. This encodes CASSDPGTDKKETQYF.

The rearrangement links TRBV12-2 to TRBJ1-5; no check of the table's D call, TRBD1, against the DNA was made. TRBV12-2 has pseudogene status. The CDR3 spans 17 residues. The CDR3 reads CASRLAKRTGERQPQHF. CDR3 nucleotides: TGTGCAAGTCGCTTAGCAAAGAGGACAGGGGAGCGTCAGCCCCAGCATTTT.

The J gene is TRBJ2-2, the V gene TRBV28, with D unclear. With 3 bases removed from V and 5 bases from J, the gap between germline ends came to 13 bases. Germline loops: CDR1 MDHEN, CDR2 SYDVKM. This CDR3 has 15 residues. This chain's CDR3 is CASSLVPGNTGELFF. The CDR3 region has the DNA TGTGCCAGCAGTTTGGTACCAGGAAATACCGGGGAGCTGTTTTTT.

V usage is TRBV4-2 and J usage is TRBJ2-3; TRBD2 aligns across 12 bases. V dropped 0 bases and J dropped 0; count of bases not matched to a gene: 7. Germline assignment: CDR1 LGHNA and CDR2 YNFKEQ. CDR3 length: 19 residues. CDR3 sequence (DNA): TGTGCCAGCAGCCAAGAAGCTAGCGGGGGGGCTTGGAGCACAGATACGCAGTATTTT. Encoded protein: CASSQEASGGAWSTDTQYF.

The chain recombines TRBV6-5 with TRBJ1-2, with TRBD1 as a possible D gene (5 bases). Germline V CDR1 and CDR2: MNHEY, SVGAGI. The length of the CDR3 is 14 residues. Trimming pared 7 bases from V and 3 bases from J, leaving 15 bases between. The CDR3 DNA reads as TGTGCCAGCACCCCCGGGGGGGAATACTATGGCTACACCTTC. Translated, it gives CASTPGGEYYGYTF.